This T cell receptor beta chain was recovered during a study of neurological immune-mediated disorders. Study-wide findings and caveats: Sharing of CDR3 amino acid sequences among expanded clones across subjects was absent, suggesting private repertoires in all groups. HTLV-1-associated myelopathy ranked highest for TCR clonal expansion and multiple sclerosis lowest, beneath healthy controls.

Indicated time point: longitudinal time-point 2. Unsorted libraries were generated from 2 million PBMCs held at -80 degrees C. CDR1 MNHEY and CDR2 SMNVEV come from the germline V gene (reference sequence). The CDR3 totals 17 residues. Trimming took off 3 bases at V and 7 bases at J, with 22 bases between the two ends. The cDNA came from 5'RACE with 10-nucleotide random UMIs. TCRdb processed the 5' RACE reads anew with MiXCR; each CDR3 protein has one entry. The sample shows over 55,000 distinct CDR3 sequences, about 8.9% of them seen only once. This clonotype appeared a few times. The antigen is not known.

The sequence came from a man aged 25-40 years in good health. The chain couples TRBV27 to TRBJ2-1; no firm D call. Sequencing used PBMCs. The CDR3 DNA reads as TGTGCCAGCAGTTTCTCGACTTTGACAATGGTTTCTAATGAGCAGTTCTTC. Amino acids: CASSFSTLTMVSNEQFF.